This paragraph covers one T cell receptor (beta chain) sequence. Antigen: not known. The entry originates in a study of graft-versus-host responses after intestinal transplantation. For the study at large: Transplants given to recipients were multivisceral, liver-intestinal, or isolated intestinal. After anti-thymocyte globulin induction, recipients took tacrolimus and steroids for three to four years. Study-level results: Circulating GvH clones peaking coincided with falling HvG clones soon after transplant. Patients who carried graft-donor T cell macrochimerism also had high graft-versus-host to host-versus-graft clonal ratios in their allografts.

Trimming took off 5 bases at V and 8 bases at J, with 14 bases between the two ends. From germline, CDR1 is SEHNR and CDR2 FQNEAQ (reference sequence). This CDR3 is 13 amino acids long. Data came from immunoSEQ multiplex PCR; TCRdb stores just in-frame clones and leaves some out. Here the sample spans about 120,000 clones, about 93% being singletons. The sample consisted of unstimulated CD4+ T cells sorted from spleen or lymph node cells, taken before intestinal transplant. The V gene is TRBV7-9, the J gene TRBJ2-3; perhaps D is TRBD1 or TRBD2 (5 bases each). The sequence derives from a human donor who received an intestinal transplant. This CDR3 is CASSPPTAATQYF. The CDR3 bases are TGTGCCAGCAGCCCGCCGACAGCGGCTACGCAGTATTTT.